This TCR beta chain was sequenced during a study of CD8+ T cells in alopecia areata. In the study overall: Once tofacitinib had been taken for 6 to 18 months, 6 months off drug followed.

Treatment denoted: oral pan-JAK inhibitor, 5-10 mg twice daily. PBMCs yielded sorted CD4+ and CD8+ T cells. The V gene's germline CDR1 is SQVTM and CDR2 ANQGSEA. This CDR3 has 15 residues. Trimming took 1 base from V and 5 from J, leaving 14 bases between them. Extracted RNA was reverse transcribed into cDNA, the sequencing template. Profiling relied on immunoSEQ multiplex PCR, and the TCRdb table lists in-frame clones only, not all of them. The top ten hold around 10% of the sample, which has around 100,000 clones, under 90% seen once. This clonotype was sampled from a human donor with alopecia areata. This rearrangement joins TRBV29-1 to TRBJ2-2; D possibly corresponds to TRBD2 (6 bases). The sequenced sample was CD8+ T cells sorted from blood, obtained between weeks 30 and 35, from a patient treated with tofacitinib. The CDR3 DNA reads as TGCAGCGTTGAAGGCCGGGGGAGAAGGACCGGGGAGCTGTTTTTT. Protein product: CSVEGRGRRTGELFF.